This T cell receptor (beta chain) is drawn from a study of beta chain features in type 1 diabetes. Study-level points and caveats: Whatever favoring of shorter templates PCR might show would apply equally to patients and controls. VDJ junctions from type 1 diabetes patients carried fewer insertions and larger deletions.

CDR1 and CDR2 (germline): MDHEN, SYDVKM. Trimming removed 6 bases at V and 2 bases at J, with 1 base between. The CDR3 has 10 amino acids. A note on this clone: The target antigen is unknown. Other nucleotide sequences from this sample produce the same CDR3.

The study reverse transcribed the entire isolated RNA, so it sequenced expressed TCRB transcripts. Here immunoSEQ multiplex PCR was the method, and the copy in TCRdb shows in-frame clones only, minus some. The table includes 900,000 or so clones, around a sixth detected once. This TCR was sampled from a woman aged 18-29 years in good health. Sequencing used naive CD4+ T cells from blood. V usage is TRBV28 and J usage is TRBJ2-5; the D is unclear. The CDR3 sequence is CASRQETQYF. The DNA of the CDR3 is TGTGCCAGCAGACAAGAGACCCAGTACTTC.